This T cell receptor (beta chain) was retrieved from a study of human versus mouse CDR3 diversity and MHC coevolution. Study summary: Samples had between 0.6 x 10^7 and 1.6 x 10^7 valid reads.

A word on this clone: Its cognate antigen is unknown.

The study, taken as a whole, reports: The lowest clonal inequality scores came from most of the three human donors. About 1.6 million TCR beta clonotypes were estimated for humans, the largest repertoire. Human CDR3s averaged more deletions and insertions than mouse CDR3s.

The assay was immunoSEQ multiplex PCR, and TCRdb's table has in-frame clones only and misses some. The sample yields roughly 80,000 clones, around 95% seen once. The CDR3 is 16 residues long. Trimming removed 2 bases from V and 3 bases from J; junction bases left unmatched: 2. Germline V gene lookup returns CDR1 SGHVS and CDR2 FQNEAQ. The V and J genes are TRBV7-8 and TRBJ2-2; TRBD1 matches 11 bases. This receptor was obtained from a person aged 25 to 69 in good health. Specimen: naive CD4+ T cells from blood. As for subset: CD45RO-negative CD62L-positive naive CD4 T cells. CDR3 amino acids: CASSLLGQGDTGELFF. Written as DNA, the CDR3 is TGTGCCAGCAGCTTATTGGGACAGGGGGACACCGGGGAGCTGTTTTTT.